The source of this TCR beta chain is a study of blood T cell repertoires in COVID-19. Study at large: The samples span acute and convalescent COVID-19 from the United States, Italy and Spain. Sources were T cells, B-cell-depleted T cells, or PBMCs; the material itself was cDNA or gDNA.

V lost 3 bases, J lost 0 bases, and 1 base stayed unmatched. Per the germline V gene, CDR1 is DFQATT and CDR2 is SNEGSKA (reference sequence). This CDR3 has 15 residues. Source study methods: Counts of nucleated cells, estimated from reference gene primer amplification, were obtained. Using immunoSEQ multiplex PCR, the repertoire was profiled, and TCRdb retains in-frame clones only, with some absent. The DNA gave D and trimming, while V, J and clone size come from that table. The sample contains over 150,000 clones, 83% of which appear only once. The clonotype was recovered from an elderly woman with acute or convalescent COVID-19. The chain has TRBV20-1 and TRBJ2-2; 10 bases are shared with TRBD2. Sequencing was done on a sample of peripheral blood. The CDR3 region has the DNA TGCAGTGCTAGTGGACTAGCGGCGAACACCGGGGAGCTGTTTTTT. Protein: CSASGLAANTGELFF.